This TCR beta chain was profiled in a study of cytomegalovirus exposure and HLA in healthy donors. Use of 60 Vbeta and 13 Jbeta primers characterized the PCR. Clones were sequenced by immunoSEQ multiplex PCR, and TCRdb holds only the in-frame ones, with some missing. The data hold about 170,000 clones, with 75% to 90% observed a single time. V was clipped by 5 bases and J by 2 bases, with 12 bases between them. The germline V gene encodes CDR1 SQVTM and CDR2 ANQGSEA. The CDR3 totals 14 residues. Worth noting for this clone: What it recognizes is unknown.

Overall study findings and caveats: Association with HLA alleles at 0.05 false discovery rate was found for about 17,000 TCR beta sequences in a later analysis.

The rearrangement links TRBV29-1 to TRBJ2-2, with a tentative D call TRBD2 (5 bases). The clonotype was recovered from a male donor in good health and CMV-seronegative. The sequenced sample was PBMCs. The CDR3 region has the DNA TGCAGCGTTCGCCGAGGGTTAAACACCGGGGAGCTGTTTTTT. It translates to CSVRRGLNTGELFF.